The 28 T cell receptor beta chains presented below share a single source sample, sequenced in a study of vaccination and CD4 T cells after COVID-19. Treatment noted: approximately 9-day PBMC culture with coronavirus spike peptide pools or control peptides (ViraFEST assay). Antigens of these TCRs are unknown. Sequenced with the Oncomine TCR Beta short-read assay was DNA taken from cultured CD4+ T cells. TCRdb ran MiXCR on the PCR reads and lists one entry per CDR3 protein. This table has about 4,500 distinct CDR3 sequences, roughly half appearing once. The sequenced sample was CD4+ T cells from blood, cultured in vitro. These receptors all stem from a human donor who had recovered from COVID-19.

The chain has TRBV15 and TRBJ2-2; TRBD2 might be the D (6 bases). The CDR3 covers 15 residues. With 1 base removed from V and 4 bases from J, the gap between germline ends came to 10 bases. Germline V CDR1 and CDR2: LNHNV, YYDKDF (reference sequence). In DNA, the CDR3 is TGTGCCACCAGCAGAGGCGCCGGGGGCACCGGGGAGCTGTTTTTT. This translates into CATSRGAGGTGELFF.

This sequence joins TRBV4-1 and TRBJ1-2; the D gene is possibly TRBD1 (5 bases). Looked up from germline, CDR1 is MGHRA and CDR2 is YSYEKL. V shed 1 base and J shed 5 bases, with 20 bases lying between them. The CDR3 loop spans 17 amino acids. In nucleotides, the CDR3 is TGCGCCAGCAGCCAAGGGGGACGAGGGAGGATTGGGTATGGCTACACCTTC. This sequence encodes CASSQGGRGRIGYGYTF.

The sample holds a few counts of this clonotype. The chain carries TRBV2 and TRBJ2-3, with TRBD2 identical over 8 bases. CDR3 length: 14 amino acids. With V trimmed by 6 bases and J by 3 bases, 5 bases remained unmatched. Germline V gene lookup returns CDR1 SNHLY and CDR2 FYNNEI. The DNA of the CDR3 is TGTGCCAGCAGCTTGGCGGGGGGAACAGATACGCAGTATTTT. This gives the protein CASSLAGGTDTQYF.

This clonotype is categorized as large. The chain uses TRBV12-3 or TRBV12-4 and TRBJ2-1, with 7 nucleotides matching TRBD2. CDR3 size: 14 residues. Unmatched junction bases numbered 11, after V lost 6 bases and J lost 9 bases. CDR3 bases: TGTGCCAGCAGCAATAGCGGGCCTTTAGGTGAGCAGTTCTTC. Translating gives CASSNSGPLGEQFF.

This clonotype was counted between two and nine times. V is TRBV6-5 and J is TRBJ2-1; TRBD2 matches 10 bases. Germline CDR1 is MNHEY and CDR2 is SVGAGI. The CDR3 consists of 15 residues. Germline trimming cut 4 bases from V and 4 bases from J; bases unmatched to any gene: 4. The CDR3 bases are TGTGCCAGCAGTTCGTCTAGCGGGGGTTACAATGAGCAGTTCTTC. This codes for CASSSSSGGYNEQFF.

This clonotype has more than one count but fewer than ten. DNA for the CDR3: TGTGCCAGTAGCCTGGGGTCTAGCAGGGCCGGGGAGCTGTTTTTT. It yields the protein CASSLGSSRAGELFF. V gene TRBV19 combines with J gene TRBJ2-2; either TRBD1 or TRBD2 may fit D (5 bases each). Trimming took 6 bases from V and 6 from J, leaving 17 bases between them. This CDR3 has 15 residues. CDR1 and CDR2 from the germline V gene are LNHDA and SQIVND (reference sequence).

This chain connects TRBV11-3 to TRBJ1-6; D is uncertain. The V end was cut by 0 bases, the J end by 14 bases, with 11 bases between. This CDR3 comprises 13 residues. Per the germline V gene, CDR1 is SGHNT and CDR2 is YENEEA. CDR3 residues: CASSLDSDVTLHF. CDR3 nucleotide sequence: TGTGCCAGCAGCTTAGACAGCGATGTAACCCTCCACTTT.

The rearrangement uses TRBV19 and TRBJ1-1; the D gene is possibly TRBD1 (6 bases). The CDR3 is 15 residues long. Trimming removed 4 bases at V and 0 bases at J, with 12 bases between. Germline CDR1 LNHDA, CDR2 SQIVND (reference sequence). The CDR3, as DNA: TGTGCCAGTAGTACTCGACAGGCCATGAACACTGAAGCTTTCTTT. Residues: CASSTRQAMNTEAFF.

The CDR3 nucleotides read TGTGCCATCAGTACTAGCGGGTACAATGAGCAGTTCTTC. This encodes CAISTSGYNEQFF. J is TRBJ2-1 and V is TRBV10-3, with TRBD2 identical over 9 bases. In germline, CDR1 is ENHRY, CDR2 SYGVKD. Germline trimming cut 5 bases from V and 4 bases from J; bases unmatched to any gene: 0. The CDR3 extends over 13 amino acids.

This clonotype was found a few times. This CDR3 is CSAYPGGENYGYTF. Written as DNA, the CDR3 is TGCAGTGCCTACCCGGGGGGGGAGAATTATGGCTACACCTTC. The chain employs TRBV20-1 and TRBJ1-2, with D perhaps matching TRBD1 (5 bases). CDR1 is DFQATT and CDR2 is SNEGSKA in the germline V gene (reference sequence). V was trimmed by 6 bases and J by 5 bases, leaving 19 bases between them. The CDR3 sequence is 14 residues long.

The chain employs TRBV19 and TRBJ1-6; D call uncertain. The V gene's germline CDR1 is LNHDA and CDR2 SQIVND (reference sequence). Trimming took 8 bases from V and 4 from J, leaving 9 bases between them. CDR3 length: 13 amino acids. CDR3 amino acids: CASRLGYNSPLHF. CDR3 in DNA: TGTGCCAGTCGTCTAGGGTATAATTCACCCCTCCACTTT.

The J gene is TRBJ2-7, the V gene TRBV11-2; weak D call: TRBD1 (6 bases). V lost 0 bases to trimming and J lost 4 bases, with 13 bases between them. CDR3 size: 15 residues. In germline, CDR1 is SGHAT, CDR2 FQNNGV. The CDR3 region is CASSLDSGQLYEQYF. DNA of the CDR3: TGTGCCAGCAGCTTAGATAGTGGACAGCTGTACGAGCAGTACTTC.

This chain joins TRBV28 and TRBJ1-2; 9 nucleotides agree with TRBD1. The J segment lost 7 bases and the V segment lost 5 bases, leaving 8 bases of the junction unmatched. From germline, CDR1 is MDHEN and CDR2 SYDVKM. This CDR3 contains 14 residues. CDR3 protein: CASSIPGQGFGYTF. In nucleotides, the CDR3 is TGTGCCAGCAGTATCCCGGGACAGGGTTTTGGCTACACCTTC.

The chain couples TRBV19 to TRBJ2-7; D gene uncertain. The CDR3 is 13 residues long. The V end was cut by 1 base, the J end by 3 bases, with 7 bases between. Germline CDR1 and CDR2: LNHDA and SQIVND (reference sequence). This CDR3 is CASSIGAGYEQYF. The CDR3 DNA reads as TGTGCCAGTAGTATAGGGGCAGGCTACGAGCAGTACTTC.

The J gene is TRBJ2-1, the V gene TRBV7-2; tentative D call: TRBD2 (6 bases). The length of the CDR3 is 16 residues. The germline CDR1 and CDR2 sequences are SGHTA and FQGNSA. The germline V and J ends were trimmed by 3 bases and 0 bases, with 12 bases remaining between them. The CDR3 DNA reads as TGTGCCAGCAGCTTTAGGCGGGGAAGCTCCTACAATGAGCAGTTCTTC. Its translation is CASSFRRGSSYNEQFF.

CDR3 sequence reads: CAAGGETGGGGYTF. The DNA of the CDR3 is TGTGCCGCGGGTGGCGAGACAGGTGGGGGAGGCTACACCTTC. The chain employs TRBV28 and TRBJ1-2; D perhaps matches TRBD1 (6 bases). The V end lost 11 bases, the J end lost 8 bases, and 24 bases lay between the germline ends. The CDR3 loop spans 14 amino acids. Germline assignment: CDR1 MDHEN and CDR2 SYDVKM.

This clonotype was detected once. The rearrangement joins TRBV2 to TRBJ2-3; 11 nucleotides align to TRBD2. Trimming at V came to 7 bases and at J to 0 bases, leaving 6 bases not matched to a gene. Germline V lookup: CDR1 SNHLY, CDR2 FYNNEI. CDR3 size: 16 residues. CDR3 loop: CASKRLAGSSTDTQYF. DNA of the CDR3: TGTGCCAGCAAGAGACTAGCGGGGTCTAGCACAGATACGCAGTATTTT.

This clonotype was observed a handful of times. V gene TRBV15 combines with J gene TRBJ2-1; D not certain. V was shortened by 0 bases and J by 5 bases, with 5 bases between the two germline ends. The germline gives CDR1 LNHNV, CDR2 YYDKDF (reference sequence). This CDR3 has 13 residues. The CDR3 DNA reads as TGTGCCACCAGCAGAGATCTGGACAATGAGCAGTTCTTC. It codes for CATSRDLDNEQFF.

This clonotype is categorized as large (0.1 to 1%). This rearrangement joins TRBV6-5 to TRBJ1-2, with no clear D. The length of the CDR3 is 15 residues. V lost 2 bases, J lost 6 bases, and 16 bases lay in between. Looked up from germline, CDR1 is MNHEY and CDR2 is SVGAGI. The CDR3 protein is CASSYRSGSLDGYTF. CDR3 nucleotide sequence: TGTGCCAGCAGTTACAGATCAGGCTCTCTAGATGGCTACACCTTC.

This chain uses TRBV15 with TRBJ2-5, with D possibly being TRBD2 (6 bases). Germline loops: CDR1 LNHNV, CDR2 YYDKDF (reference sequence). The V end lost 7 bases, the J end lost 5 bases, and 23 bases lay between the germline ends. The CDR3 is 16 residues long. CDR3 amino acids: CATTPAAGRPQETQYF. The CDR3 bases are TGTGCCACCACCCCTGCGGCGGGACGGCCGCAGGAGACCCAGTACTTC.

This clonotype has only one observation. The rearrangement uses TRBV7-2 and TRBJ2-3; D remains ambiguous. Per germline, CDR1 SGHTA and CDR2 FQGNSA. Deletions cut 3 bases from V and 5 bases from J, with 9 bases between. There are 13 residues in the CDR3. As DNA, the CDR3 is TGTGCCAGCAGCTTCGCGAGCCAAGATACGCAGTATTTT. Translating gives CASSFASQDTQYF.

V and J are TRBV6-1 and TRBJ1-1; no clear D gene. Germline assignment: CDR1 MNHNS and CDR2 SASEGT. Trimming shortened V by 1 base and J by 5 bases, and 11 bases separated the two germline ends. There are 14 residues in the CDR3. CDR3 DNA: TGTGCCAGCAGTGAAGGTGTCCTGGGAACTGAAGCTTTCTTT. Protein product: CASSEGVLGTEAFF.

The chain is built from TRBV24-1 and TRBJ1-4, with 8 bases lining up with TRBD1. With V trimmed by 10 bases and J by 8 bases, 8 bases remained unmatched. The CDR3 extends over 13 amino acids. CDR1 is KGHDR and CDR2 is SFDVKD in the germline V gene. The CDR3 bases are TGTGCCACGAGCGGGACAGGCGGGGAAAAACTGTTTTTT. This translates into CATSGTGGEKLFF.

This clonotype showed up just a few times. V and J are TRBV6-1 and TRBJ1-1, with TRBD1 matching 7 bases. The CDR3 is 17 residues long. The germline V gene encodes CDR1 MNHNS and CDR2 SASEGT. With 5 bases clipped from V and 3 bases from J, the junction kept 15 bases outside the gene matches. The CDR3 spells CASSKGRRGRLDTEAFF. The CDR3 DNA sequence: TGTGCCAGCAGTAAAGGAAGGAGGGGGCGACTTGACACTGAAGCTTTCTTT.

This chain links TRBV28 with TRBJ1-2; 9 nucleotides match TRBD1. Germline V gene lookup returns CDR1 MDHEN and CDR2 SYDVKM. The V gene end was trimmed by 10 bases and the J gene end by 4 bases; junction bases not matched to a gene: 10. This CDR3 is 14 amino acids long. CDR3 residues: CATKSTGGSYGYTF. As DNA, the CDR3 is TGTGCCACCAAATCGACAGGGGGATCCTATGGCTACACCTTC.

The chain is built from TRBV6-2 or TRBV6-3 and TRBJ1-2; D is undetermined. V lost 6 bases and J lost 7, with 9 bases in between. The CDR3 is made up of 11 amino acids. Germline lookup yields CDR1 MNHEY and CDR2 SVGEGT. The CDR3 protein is CASSREAGYTF. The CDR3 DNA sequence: TGTGCCAGCAGCCGGGAGGCTGGCTACACCTTC.

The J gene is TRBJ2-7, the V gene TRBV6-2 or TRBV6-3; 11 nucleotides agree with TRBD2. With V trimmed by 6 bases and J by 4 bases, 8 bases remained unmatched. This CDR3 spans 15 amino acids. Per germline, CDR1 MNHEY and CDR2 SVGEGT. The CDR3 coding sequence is TGTGCCAGCAGGCCGCTAGCGGGAGGACTTTACGAGCAGTACTTC. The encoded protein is CASRPLAGGLYEQYF.

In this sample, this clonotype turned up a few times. CDR3 amino acids: CASRSGTNTGELFF. CDR3 coding DNA: TGTGCCAGCAGGTCAGGGACCAACACCGGGGAGCTGTTTTTT. The chain combines TRBV25-1 with TRBJ2-2; either TRBD1 or TRBD2 may fit D (5 bases each). Trimming cost V 6 bases and J 2 bases, with 10 bases left between them. The CDR3 runs 14 residues. CDR1 and CDR2 from the germline V gene are MGHDK and SYGVNS.